This paragraph covers one T cell receptor (beta chain) sequence. Template material for amplifying TCR beta CDR3 regions consisted of RNA transcripts. Carried out on the TCR CDR3, a first-round RT-PCR used the HTBI primer set. TCRdb processed the multiplex PCR reads anew with MiXCR; each CDR3 protein has one entry. The sample consists of 550,000 to 600,000 distinct CDR3 sequences, more than 45% of them appearing once. This specimen belongs to a study of T cells in Graves' hyperthyroidism and ophthalmopathy. Germline V gives CDR1 SEHNR, CDR2 FQNEAQ (reference sequence). This CDR3 is 13 amino acids long. V was clipped by 5 bases and J by 5 bases, with 13 bases between them.

The sample comprised peripheral blood or thyroid tissue (not recorded which). The sequence was obtained from an adult woman with Graves' disease, either hyperthyroidism or ophthalmopathy (not recorded which). The rearrangement uses TRBV7-9 and TRBJ2-7; D possibly corresponds to TRBD2 (5 bases). CDR3: CASSQDWRNEQYF. The CDR3 nucleotides read TGTGCCAGCAGCCAAGATTGGAGGAACGAGCAGTACTTC.